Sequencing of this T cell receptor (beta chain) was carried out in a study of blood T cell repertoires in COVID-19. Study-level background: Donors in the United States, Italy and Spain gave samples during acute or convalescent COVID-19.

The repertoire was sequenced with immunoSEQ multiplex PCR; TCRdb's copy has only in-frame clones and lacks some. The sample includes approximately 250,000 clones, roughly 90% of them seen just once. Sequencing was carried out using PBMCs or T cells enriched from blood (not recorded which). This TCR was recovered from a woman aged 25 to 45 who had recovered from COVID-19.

The DNA for the CDR3 is TGTGCCAGTAGTTATCCGGGACAGTCTAGAGTCTATGGCTACACCTTC. Protein sequence: CASSYPGQSRVYGYTF. The J gene is TRBJ1-2, the V gene TRBV19; 7 bases agree with TRBD1. Trimming cost V 5 bases and J 4 bases; bases outside gene matches: 13. The CDR3 length is 16 residues. Germline loops: CDR1 LNHDA, CDR2 SQIVND (reference sequence).